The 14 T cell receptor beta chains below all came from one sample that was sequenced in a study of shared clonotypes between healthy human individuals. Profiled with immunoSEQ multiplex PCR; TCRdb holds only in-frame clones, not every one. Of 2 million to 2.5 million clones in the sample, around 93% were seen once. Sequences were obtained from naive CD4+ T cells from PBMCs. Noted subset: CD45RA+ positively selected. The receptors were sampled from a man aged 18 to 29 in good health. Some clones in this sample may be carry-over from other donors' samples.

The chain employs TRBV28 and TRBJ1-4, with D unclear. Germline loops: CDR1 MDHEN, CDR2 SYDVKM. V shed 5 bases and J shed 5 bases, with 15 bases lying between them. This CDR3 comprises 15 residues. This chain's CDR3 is CASSPHAGYNEKLFF. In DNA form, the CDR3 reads TGTGCCAGCAGTCCCCACGCGGGGTACAATGAAAAACTGTTTTTT.

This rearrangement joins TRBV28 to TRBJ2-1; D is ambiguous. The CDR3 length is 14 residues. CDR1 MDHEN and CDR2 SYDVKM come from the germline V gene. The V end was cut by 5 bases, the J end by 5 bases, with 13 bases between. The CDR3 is CASSVPIPNNEQFF. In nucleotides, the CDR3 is TGTGCCAGCAGTGTTCCCATACCTAACAATGAGCAGTTCTTC.

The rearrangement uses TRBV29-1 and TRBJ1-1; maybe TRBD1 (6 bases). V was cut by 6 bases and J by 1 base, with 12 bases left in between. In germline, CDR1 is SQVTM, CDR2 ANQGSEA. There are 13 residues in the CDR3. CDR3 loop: CSVDQTGNTEAFF. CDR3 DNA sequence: TGCAGCGTCGATCAGACAGGGAACACTGAAGCTTTCTTT. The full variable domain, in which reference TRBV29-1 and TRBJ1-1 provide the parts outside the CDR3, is SAVISQKPSRDICQRGTSLTIQCQVDSQVTMMFWYRQQPGQSLTLIATANQGSEATYESGFVIDKFPISRPNLTFSTLTVSNMSPEDSSIYLCSVDQTGNTEAFFGQGTRLTVV.

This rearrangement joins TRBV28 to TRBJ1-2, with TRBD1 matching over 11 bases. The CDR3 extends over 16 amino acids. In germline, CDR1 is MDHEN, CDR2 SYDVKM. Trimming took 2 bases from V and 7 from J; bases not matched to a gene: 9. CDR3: CASSLQNPGQGGGYTF. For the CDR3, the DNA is TGTGCCAGCAGTTTACAGAATCCGGGACAGGGGGGTGGCTACACCTTC.

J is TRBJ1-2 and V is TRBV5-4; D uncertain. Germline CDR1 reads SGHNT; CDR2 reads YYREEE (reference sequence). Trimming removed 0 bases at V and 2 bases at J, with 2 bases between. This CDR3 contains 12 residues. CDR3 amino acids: CASSLVNYGYTF. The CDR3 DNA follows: TGTGCCAGCAGCTTGGTAAACTATGGCTACACCTTC.

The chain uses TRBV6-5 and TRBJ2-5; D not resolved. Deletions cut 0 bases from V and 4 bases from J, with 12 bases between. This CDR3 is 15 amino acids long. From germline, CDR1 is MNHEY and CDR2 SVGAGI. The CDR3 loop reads CASSYSVNVGETQYF. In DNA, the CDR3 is TGTGCCAGCAGTTACTCGGTTAATGTTGGAGAGACCCAGTACTTC.

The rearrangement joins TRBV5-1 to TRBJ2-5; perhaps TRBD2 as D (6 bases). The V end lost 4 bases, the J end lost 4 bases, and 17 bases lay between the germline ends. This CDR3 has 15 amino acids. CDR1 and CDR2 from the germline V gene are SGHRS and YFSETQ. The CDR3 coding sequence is TGCGCCAGCAGCGAGGGACTTTCCCGGTTAGAGACCCAGTACTTC. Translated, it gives CASSEGLSRLETQYF. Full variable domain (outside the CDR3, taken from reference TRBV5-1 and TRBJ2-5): KAGVTQTPRYLIKTRGQQVTLSCSPISGHRSVSWYQQTPGQGLQFLFEYFSETQRNKGNFPGRFSGRQFSNSRSEMNVSTLELGDSALYLCASSEGLSRLETQYFGPGTRLLVL.

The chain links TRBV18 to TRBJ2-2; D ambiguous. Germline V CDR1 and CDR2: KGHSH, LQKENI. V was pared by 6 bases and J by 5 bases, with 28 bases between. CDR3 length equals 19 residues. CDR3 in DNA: TGTGCCAGCTCTCCTCGTGCAGCTCCGATTTATCTGGGGACCGGGGAGCTGTTTTTT. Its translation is CASSPRAAPIYLGTGELFF.

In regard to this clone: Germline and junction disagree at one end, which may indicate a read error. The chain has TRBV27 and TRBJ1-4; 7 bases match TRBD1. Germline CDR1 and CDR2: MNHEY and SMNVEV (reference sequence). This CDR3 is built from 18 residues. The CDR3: CASSLSTGQLATNEKLFF. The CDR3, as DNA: TGTGCCAGCAGTCTATCCACGGGACAGCTTGCAACTAATGAAAAACTGTTTTTT.

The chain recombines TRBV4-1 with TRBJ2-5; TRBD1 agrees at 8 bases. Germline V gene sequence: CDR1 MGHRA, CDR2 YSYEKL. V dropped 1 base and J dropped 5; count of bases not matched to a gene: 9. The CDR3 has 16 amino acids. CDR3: CASSQGQAGGAETQYF. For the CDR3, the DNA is TGCGCCAGCAGCCAAGGCCAGGCAGGGGGCGCGGAGACCCAGTACTTC.

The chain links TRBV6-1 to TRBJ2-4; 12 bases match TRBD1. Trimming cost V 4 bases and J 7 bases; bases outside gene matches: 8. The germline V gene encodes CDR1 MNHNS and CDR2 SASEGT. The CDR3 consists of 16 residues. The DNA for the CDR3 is TGTGCCAGCAGTGCCCGGGACAGGGGGCTCTGGAACATTCAGTACTTC. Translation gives CASSARDRGLWNIQYF.

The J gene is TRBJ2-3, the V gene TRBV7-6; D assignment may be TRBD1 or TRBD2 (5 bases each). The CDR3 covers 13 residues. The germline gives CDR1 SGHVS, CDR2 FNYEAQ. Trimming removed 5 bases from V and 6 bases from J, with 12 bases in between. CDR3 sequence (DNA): TGTGCCAGCAGCCCATCGGGGACGGATACGCAGTATTTT. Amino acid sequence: CASSPSGTDTQYF.

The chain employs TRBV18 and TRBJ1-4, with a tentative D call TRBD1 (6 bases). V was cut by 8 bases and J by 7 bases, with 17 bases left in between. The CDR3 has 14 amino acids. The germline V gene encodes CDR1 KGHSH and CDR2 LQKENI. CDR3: CASANQGLPEKLFF. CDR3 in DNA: TGTGCCAGCGCGAACCAGGGGTTACCTGAAAAACTGTTTTTT.

CDR3 region: CASSLEVAEAYEQYF. Here the CDR3 DNA reads TGCGCCAGCAGCTTGGAAGTAGCGGAAGCCTACGAGCAGTACTTC. The chain employs TRBV5-1 and TRBJ2-7, with D tentatively TRBD2 (6 bases). V lost 0 bases and J 2 bases, leaving 12 bases between the germline ends. The CDR3 extends over 15 amino acids. The germline CDR1 and CDR2 sequences are SGHRS and YFSETQ.